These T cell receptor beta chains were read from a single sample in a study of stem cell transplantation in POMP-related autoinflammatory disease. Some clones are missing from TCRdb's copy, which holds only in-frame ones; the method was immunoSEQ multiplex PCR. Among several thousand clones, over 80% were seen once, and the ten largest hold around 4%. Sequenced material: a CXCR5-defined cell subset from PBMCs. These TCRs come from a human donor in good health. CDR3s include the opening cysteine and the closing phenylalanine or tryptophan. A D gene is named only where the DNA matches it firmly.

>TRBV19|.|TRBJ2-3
CASSTYTDTQYF
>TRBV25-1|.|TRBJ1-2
CASTIGGGYGYTF
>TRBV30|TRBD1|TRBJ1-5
CAWSKTGGKQPQHF
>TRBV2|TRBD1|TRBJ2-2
CASSRDRGYGELFF
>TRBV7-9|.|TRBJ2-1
CASSAEGFRNEQFF
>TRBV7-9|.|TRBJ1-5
CASSLTAGGNQPQHF
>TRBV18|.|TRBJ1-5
CASSPREGELFPQPQHF
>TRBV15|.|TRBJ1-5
CATSRDTGNNQPQHF
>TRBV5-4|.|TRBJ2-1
CASSPSSPSYNEQFF
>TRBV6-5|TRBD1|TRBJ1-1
CASSLGQDTEAFF
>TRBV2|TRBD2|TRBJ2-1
CAAHRGTSRGAEQFF
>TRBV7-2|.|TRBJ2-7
CASRSPGQDYEQYF
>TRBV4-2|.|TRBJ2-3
CASSPLGGGRGTDTQYF
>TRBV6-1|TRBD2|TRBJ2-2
CASSATSGGSTGELFF
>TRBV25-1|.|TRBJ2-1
CASSNLRVGEQFF
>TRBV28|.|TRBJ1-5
CASSLEGIKKGSNQPQHF
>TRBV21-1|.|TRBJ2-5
CASTPQGLAGEETQYF
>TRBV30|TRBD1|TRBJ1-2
CAWRRTSRQGAYGYTF
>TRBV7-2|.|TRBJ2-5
CASSSGAERTQYF
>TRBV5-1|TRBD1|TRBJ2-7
CASSVGQVSYEQYF
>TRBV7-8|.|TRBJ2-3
CASSFTGRAQYF
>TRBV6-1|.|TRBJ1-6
CASRHGGVDNSPLHF
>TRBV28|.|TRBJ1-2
CASSLGGANYGYTF
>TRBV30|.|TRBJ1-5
CAWSVKQNQPQHF
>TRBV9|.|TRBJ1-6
CASSSTGTYGSPLHF
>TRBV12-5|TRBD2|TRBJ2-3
CASGTTSGGEDTQYF
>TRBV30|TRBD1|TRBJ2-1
CAWMGAGGNNEQFF
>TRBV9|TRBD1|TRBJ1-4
CASSDGQVGEKLFF
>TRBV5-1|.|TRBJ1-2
CASKRGATGDYGYTF
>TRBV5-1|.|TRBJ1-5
CASSLDGVGQPQHF
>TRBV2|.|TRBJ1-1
CASYAGNLNTEAFF
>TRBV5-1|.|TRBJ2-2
CASEKRPGINTGELFF
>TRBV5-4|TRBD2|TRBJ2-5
CASSLGASGGKETQYF